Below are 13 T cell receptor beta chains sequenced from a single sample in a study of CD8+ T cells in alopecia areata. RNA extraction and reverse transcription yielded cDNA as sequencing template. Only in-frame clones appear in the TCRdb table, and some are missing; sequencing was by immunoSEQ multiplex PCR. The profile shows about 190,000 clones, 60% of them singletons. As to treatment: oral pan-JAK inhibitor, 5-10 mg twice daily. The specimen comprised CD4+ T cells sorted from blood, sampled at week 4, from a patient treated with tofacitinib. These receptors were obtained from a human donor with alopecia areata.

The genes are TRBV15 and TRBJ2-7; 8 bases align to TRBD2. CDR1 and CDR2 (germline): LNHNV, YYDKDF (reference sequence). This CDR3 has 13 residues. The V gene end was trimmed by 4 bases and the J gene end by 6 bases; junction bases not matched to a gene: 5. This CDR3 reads CATSIGGTSEQYF. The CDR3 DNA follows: TGTGCCACCAGCATCGGAGGGACTAGCGAGCAGTACTTC.

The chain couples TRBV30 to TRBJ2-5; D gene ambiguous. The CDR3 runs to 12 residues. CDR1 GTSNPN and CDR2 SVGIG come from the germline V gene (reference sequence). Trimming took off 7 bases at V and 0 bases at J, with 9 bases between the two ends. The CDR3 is CAFTADQETQYF. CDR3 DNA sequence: TGTGCCTTTACGGCGGACCAAGAGACCCAGTACTTC.

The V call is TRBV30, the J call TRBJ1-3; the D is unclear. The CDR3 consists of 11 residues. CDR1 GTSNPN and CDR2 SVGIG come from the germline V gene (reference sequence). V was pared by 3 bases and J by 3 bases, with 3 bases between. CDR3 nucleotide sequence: TGTGCCTGGAGAAATGGAAACACCATATATTTT. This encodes CAWRNGNTIYF.

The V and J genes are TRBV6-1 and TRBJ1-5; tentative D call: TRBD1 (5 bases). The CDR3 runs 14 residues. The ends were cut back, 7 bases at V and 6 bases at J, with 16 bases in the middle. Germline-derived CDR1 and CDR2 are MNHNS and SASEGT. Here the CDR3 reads CASTYGGDGQPQHF. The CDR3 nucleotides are TGTGCCAGCACTTACGGGGGAGACGGTCAGCCCCAGCATTTT.

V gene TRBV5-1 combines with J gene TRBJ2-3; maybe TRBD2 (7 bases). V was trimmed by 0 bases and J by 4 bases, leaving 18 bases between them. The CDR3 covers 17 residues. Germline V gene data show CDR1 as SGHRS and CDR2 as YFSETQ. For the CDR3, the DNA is TGCGCCAGCAGCTTGGGAACCGGCGGGGGCGAAGCAGATACGCAGTATTTT. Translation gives CASSLGTGGGEADTQYF.

The CDR3 loop is CASSLGRVGQPQETQYF. The DNA of the CDR3 is TGTGCCAGCAGCTTAGGAAGGGTGGGACAGCCTCAAGAGACCCAGTACTTC. The chain has TRBV7-8 and TRBJ2-5; 7 bases match TRBD1. The length of the CDR3 is 17 residues. V lost 1 base and J lost 2; bases outside the gene matches: 10. Germline V gives CDR1 SGHVS, CDR2 FQNEAQ. Full variable domain (remainder filled in from reference TRBV7-8 and TRBJ2-5): GAGVSQSPRYKVAKRGQDVALRCDPISGHVSLFWYQQALGQGPEFLTYFQNEAQLDKSGLPSDRFFAERPEGSVSTLKIQRTQQEDSAVYLCASSLGRVGQPQETQYFGPGTRLLVL.

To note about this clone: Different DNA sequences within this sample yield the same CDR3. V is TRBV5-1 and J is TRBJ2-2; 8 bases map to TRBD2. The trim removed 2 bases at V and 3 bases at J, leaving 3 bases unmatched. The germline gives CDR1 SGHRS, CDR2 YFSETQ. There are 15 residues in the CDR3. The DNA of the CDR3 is TGCGCCAGCAGCTTAACTAGCGGACACACCGGGGAGCTGTTTTTT. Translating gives CASSLTSGHTGELFF.

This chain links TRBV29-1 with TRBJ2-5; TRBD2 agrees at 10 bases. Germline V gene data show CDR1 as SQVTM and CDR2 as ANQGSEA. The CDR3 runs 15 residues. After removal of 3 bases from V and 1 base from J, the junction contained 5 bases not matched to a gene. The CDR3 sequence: CSVDELAGVQETQYF. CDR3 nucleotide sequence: TGCAGCGTTGATGAGCTAGCGGGAGTCCAAGAGACCCAGTACTTC.

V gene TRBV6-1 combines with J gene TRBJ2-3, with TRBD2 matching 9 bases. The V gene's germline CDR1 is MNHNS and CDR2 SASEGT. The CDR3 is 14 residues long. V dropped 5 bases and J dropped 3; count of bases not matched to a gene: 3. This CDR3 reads CASSPTSGTDTQYF. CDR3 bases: TGTGCCAGCAGTCCGACTAGCGGTACAGATACGCAGTATTTT.

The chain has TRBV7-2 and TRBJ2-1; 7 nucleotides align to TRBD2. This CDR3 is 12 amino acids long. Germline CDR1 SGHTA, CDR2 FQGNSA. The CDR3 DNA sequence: TGTGCAGGCGGGAGATTGAGGGATGAGCAGTTCTTC. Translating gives CAGGRLRDEQFF.

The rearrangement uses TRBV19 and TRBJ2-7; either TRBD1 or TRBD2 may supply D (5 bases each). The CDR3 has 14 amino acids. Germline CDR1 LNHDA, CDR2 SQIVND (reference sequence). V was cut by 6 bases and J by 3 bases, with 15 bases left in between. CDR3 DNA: TGTGCCAGTAGCACGCGACAGACTAACTACGAGCAGTACTTC. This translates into CASSTRQTNYEQYF.

CDR3 region: CASSSDRPREQYF. As DNA, the CDR3 is TGTGCCAGCAGTTCCGACAGGCCCCGCGAGCAGTACTTC. This chain uses TRBV28 with TRBJ2-7; D is perhaps TRBD1 (6 bases). CDR1 is MDHEN and CDR2 is SYDVKM in the germline V gene. This CDR3 contains 13 residues. Between the trimmed V and J ends, which lost 4 bases and 6 bases, there was a span of 13 bases. Combining the CDR3 with reference TRBV28 and TRBJ2-7 gives the whole variable domain DVKVTQSSRYLVKRTGEKVFLECVQDMDHENMFWYRQDPGLGLRLIYFSYDVKMKEKGDIPEGYSVSREKKERFSLILESASTNQTSMYLCASSSDRPREQYFGPGTRLTVT.

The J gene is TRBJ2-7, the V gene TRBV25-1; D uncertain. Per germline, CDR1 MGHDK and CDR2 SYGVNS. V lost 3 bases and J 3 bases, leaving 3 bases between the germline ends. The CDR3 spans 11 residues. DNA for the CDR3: TGTGCCAGCAGTGACGTCTACGAGCAGTACTTC. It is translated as CASSDVYEQYF.